This TCR beta chain derives from a study of T cell repertoires in cytomegalovirus infection. Turning to the study itself: Both CMV infection and a matching HLA type were indicated by public TCR beta signatures.

Germline-derived CDR1 and CDR2 are SGDLS and YYNGEE. Germline trimming cut 0 bases from V and 8 bases from J; bases unmatched to any gene: 17. There are 18 residues in the CDR3. MiXCR, run by TCRdb on the reads, gives a single entry per CDR3 protein. The sample shows about 450,000 distinct CDR3 sequences, about 33% of them seen only once. Sequencing was carried out using PBMCs. This sequence originates from a human donor in good health (CMV status not recorded). Some clones in this sample may be carry-over from other donors' samples. The V gene is TRBV9, the J gene TRBJ2-3, with 8 bases fitting TRBD2. The CDR3 spells CASSVVPSSTGGPATQYF. CDR3 DNA: TGTGCCAGCAGCGTAGTCCCCTCCTCGACGGGGGGGCCGGCTACGCAGTATTTT.